The 20 T cell receptor beta chains listed next were all sequenced from one sample in a study of shared clonotypes between healthy human individuals. Using immunoSEQ multiplex PCR, the repertoire was profiled, and TCRdb retains in-frame clones only, with some absent. The table lists about 380,000 clones, roughly 96% of them singletons. The sequencing sample was made of memory CD8+ T cells sorted from blood. Stated subset: CD45RO+ cells pooled with CCR7-negative TemRA cells. The source is a man aged 25 to 40 in good health.

This clone was observed a handful of times. The chain joins TRBV11-2 to TRBJ2-7, with D hard to call. V lost 5 bases and J lost 0, with 5 bases in between. This CDR3 is built from 12 residues. Germline V gene lookup returns CDR1 SGHAT and CDR2 FQNNGV. The CDR3 protein is CASSPSSYEQYF. CDR3 DNA sequence: TGTGCCAGCAGCCCCAGCTCCTACGAGCAGTACTTC.

This clone came up once. J is TRBJ2-5 and V is TRBV6-6, with D perhaps being TRBD1 or TRBD2 (5 bases each). The CDR3 covers 15 residues. Germline V CDR1 and CDR2: MNHNY, SVGAGI (reference sequence). Deletions cut 2 bases from V and 5 bases from J, with 15 bases between. The CDR3 bases are TGTGCCAGCAGTTACGACGTTTGGGGCGGGGAGACCCAGTACTTC. Translation: CASSYDVWGGETQYF.

V gene TRBV28 combines with J gene TRBJ2-7; 10 nucleotides match TRBD1. CDR3 size: 16 residues. Trimming cost V 6 bases and J 6 bases; bases outside gene matches: 14. Germline V gene sequence: CDR1 MDHEN, CDR2 SYDVKM. The CDR3 sequence: CASRHRGGQGNREQYF. CDR3 sequence (DNA): TGTGCCAGCAGACACCGAGGGGGACAGGGGAACCGCGAGCAGTACTTC.

The V call is TRBV7-2, the J call TRBJ2-1; no definite D call. Germline V gene data show CDR1 as SGHTA and CDR2 as FQGNSA. V was pared by 1 base and J by 0 bases, with 16 bases between. This CDR3 region has 18 residues. Written as DNA, the CDR3 is TGTGCCAGCAGCTTAGGAATAGCTGTGACGAGCTCCTACAATGAGCAGTTCTTC. It translates to CASSLGIAVTSSYNEQFF. Looking up the rest from reference TRBV7-2 and TRBJ2-1 gives the full variable domain: GAGVSQSPSNKVTEKGKDVELRCDPISGHTALYWYRQSLGQGLEFLIYFQGNSAPDKSGLPSDRFSAERTGGSVSTLTIQRTQQEDSAVYLCASSLGIAVTSSYNEQFFGPGTRLTVL.

The chain carries TRBV2 and TRBJ2-7, with D maybe TRBD1 (5 bases). Germline V lookup: CDR1 SNHLY, CDR2 FYNNEI. The V gene lost 7 bases and the J gene lost 2 bases, with 9 bases spanning the gap. The CDR3 contains 12 residues. The CDR3, as DNA: TGTGCCAGCACGACAGAGACCTACGAGCAGTACTTC. It specifies CASTTETYEQYF.

V usage is TRBV29-1 and J usage is TRBJ1-4; no definite D call. The germline V gene encodes CDR1 SQVTM and CDR2 ANQGSEA. The CDR3 consists of 13 residues. V was cut by 0 bases and J by 4 bases, with 6 bases left in between. The CDR3: CSVEDEINEKLFF. CDR3 sequence (DNA): TGCAGCGTTGAAGACGAGATTAATGAAAAACTGTTTTTT. Full variable domain (remainder filled in from reference TRBV29-1 and TRBJ1-4): SAVISQKPSRDICQRGTSLTIQCQVDSQVTMMFWYRQQPGQSLTLIATANQGSEATYESGFVIDKFPISRPNLTFSTLTVSNMSPEDSSIYLCSVEDEINEKLFFGSGTQLSVL.

This clone was seen just once. The CDR3 DNA reads TGTGCCAGCATCTGGGGGGGAGGCAATGAGCAGTTCTTC. Protein product: CASIWGGGNEQFF. The chain is built from TRBV28 and TRBJ2-1; 7 bases match TRBD2. Germline CDR1 reads MDHEN; CDR2 reads SYDVKM. The CDR3 length is 13 residues. J gave up 6 bases and V 7 bases, and 6 bases lay outside the gene matches.

The V gene is TRBV7-9, the J gene TRBJ2-7, with a weak D call TRBD1 (5 bases). CDR3 length equals 15 residues. The V end lost 5 bases, the J end lost 2 bases, and 16 bases lay between the germline ends. Germline V gene data show CDR1 as SEHNR and CDR2 as FQNEAQ (reference sequence). This CDR3 reads CASSRPSQGAYEQYF. Here the CDR3 DNA reads TGTGCCAGCAGCCGCCCTTCTCAGGGCGCCTACGAGCAGTACTTC.

This clone was recorded only once. The chain recombines TRBV27 with TRBJ2-1; D remains ambiguous. Trimming stripped 3 bases from V and 2 bases from J, with 11 bases between. Germline V gene sequence: CDR1 MNHEY, CDR2 SMNVEV (reference sequence). The CDR3 contains 15 residues. Here the CDR3 reads CASSFGHPTYNEQFF. The CDR3 DNA follows: TGTGCCAGCAGTTTTGGGCATCCGACCTACAATGAGCAGTTCTTC.

This chain uses TRBV6-5 with TRBJ2-1; TRBD2 matches at 8 bases. This CDR3 is built from 14 residues. Germline V gives CDR1 MNHEY, CDR2 SVGAGI. After removal of 2 bases from V and 10 bases from J, the junction contained 7 bases not matched to a gene. CDR3 amino acids: CASSYSGSFSEQFF. As DNA, the CDR3 is TGTGCCAGCAGTTACAGCGGGAGTTTCTCCGAGCAGTTCTTC.

This chain links TRBV18 with TRBJ1-2, with a possible D match to TRBD1 (6 bases). CDR3 length equals 13 residues. V was shortened by 4 bases and J by 0 bases, with 6 bases between the two germline ends. The germline V gene encodes CDR1 KGHSH and CDR2 LQKENI. CDR3 region: CASSQGANYGYTF. The CDR3 DNA sequence: TGTGCCAGCTCACAGGGGGCTAACTATGGCTACACCTTC.

The rearrangement joins TRBV2 to TRBJ1-2; weak D call: TRBD1 (6 bases). V was trimmed by 1 base and J by 7 bases, leaving 19 bases between them. This CDR3 spans 16 amino acids. CDR1 is SNHLY and CDR2 is FYNNEI in the germline V gene. Here the CDR3 reads CASSEEGSWVGGGYTF. The CDR3 nucleotides read TGTGCCAGCAGTGAAGAAGGTTCATGGGTAGGGGGTGGCTACACCTTC. Together with reference TRBV2 and TRBJ1-2, the CDR3 gives the full variable domain: EPEVTQTPSHQVTQMGQEVILRCVPISNHLYFYWYRQILGQKVEFLVSFYNNEISEKSEIFDDQFSVERPDGSNFTLKIRSTKLEDSAMYFCASSEEGSWVGGGYTFGSGTRLTVV.

The chain couples TRBV10-3 to TRBJ1-3; D not resolved. This CDR3 is 13 amino acids long. V lost 10 bases and J 0 bases, leaving 10 bases between the germline ends. Germline CDR1 reads ENHRY; CDR2 reads SYGVKD. CDR3 sequence reads: CATYSSSGNTIYF. In DNA, the CDR3 is TGTGCCACTTACTCCAGCTCTGGAAACACCATATATTTT.

The V call is TRBV30, the J call TRBJ1-5; the D is unclear. This CDR3 is built from 13 residues. V gave up 4 bases and J gave up 7 bases, with 14 bases separating them. Per the germline V gene, CDR1 is GTSNPN and CDR2 is SVGIG (reference sequence). The CDR3 sequence: CAWKRGIGQPQHF. DNA of the CDR3: TGTGCCTGGAAAAGAGGTATTGGCCAGCCCCAGCATTTT.

The genes are TRBV2 and TRBJ2-5; perhaps D is TRBD1 or TRBD2 (5 bases each). CDR1 and CDR2 (germline): SNHLY, FYNNEI. Between the trimmed V and J ends, which lost 7 bases and 7 bases, there was a span of 19 bases. CDR3 size: 14 residues. The CDR3 DNA sequence: TGTGCCAGCAACCTAGGGACCTATCAGGGGACCCAGTACTTC. It specifies CASNLGTYQGTQYF.

The rearrangement joins TRBV2 to TRBJ2-1, with D tentatively TRBD2 (5 bases). The CDR3 has 13 amino acids. The germline V gene encodes CDR1 SNHLY and CDR2 FYNNEI. Trimming took off 8 bases at V and 2 bases at J, with 10 bases between the two ends. The chain's CDR3 is CASPTRAYNEQFF. The CDR3 DNA sequence: TGTGCCAGCCCCACTAGGGCCTACAATGAGCAGTTCTTC.

This clone appeared once. V gene TRBV28 combines with J gene TRBJ2-1; D not certain. The germline V gene encodes CDR1 MDHEN and CDR2 SYDVKM. Deletions cut 6 bases from V and 1 base from J, with 16 bases between. The CDR3 has 16 residues. The CDR3: CASSSLKVQSYNEQFF. In DNA, the CDR3 is TGTGCCAGCAGCTCCCTTAAAGTACAATCCTACAATGAGCAGTTCTTC.

This sequence joins TRBV6-6 and TRBJ1-3; D is ambiguous. The germline V gene encodes CDR1 MNHNY and CDR2 SVGAGI (reference sequence). Trimming cost V 5 bases and J 1 base, with 9 bases left between them. This CDR3 has 14 amino acids. DNA of the CDR3: TGTGCCAGCAGTCTGGACGGGTCTGGAAACACCATATATTTT. This encodes CASSLDGSGNTIYF.

The sample holds one count of this clone. Distinct nucleotide sequences in the sample also encode this CDR3. The genes are TRBV5-4 and TRBJ2-1; no clear D. The CDR3 loop spans 11 amino acids. The germline gives CDR1 SGHNT, CDR2 YYREEE (reference sequence). Trimming shortened V by 3 bases and J by 4 bases, and 2 bases separated the two germline ends. CDR3 bases: TGTGCCAGCAGCTCTTACAATGAGCAGTTCTTC. Protein product: CASSSYNEQFF.

V and J are TRBV4-2 and TRBJ2-1, with no clear D. From germline, CDR1 is LGHNA and CDR2 YNFKEQ. This CDR3 spans 15 amino acids. V was cut by 0 bases and J by 0 bases, with 6 bases left in between. CDR3 nucleotide sequence: TGTGCCAGCAGCCAAGACCAATCCTCCTACAATGAGCAGTTCTTC. The encoded protein is CASSQDQSSYNEQFF.